This T cell receptor (beta chain) is drawn from a study of breast tumors, draining lymph nodes, adjacent tissues. Samples came from axillary lymph nodes draining the breast cancer. TCRdb reanalysed the multiplex PCR reads using MiXCR and keeps one entry per CDR3 protein. The data hold more than 250,000 distinct CDR3 sequences, with about 33% observed a single time. Study-wide findings and caveats: Findings are consistent with lymph node origin and intratumoral expansion of most tumor T cells. Tumor TCR diversity was below lymph nodes but above nontumor tissue. Luminal-like breast cancer showed significantly higher tumor–nontumor repertoire similarity than basal-like. The lymph node origin of tumor T cells was framed as consistent with a hypothesis, not demonstrated.

The length of the CDR3 is 15 residues. After removal of 1 base from V and 5 bases from J, the junction contained 7 bases not matched to a gene. The germline V gene has CDR1 SGHDN and CDR2 FVKESK. This clonotype was found many times. No antigen is known for it. Specimen: axillary lymph node tissue. This receptor was obtained from a female donor with breast cancer. Some clones in this sample may be carry-over from other donors' samples. This sequence joins TRBV14 and TRBJ1-2, with 7 bases fitting TRBD1. This CDR3 reads CASSQAEGARYGYTF. In nucleotides, the CDR3 is TGTGCCAGCAGCCAAGCCGAGGGGGCGCGATATGGCTACACCTTC.